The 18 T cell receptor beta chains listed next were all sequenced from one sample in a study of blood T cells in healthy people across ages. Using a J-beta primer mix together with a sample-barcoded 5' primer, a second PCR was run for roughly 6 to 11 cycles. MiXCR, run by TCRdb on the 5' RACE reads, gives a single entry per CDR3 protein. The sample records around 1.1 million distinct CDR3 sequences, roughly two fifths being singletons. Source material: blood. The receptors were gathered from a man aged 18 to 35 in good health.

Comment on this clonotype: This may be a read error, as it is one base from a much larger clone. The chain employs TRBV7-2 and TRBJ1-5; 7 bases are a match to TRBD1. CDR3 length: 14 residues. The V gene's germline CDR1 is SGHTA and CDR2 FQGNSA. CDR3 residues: CAGSFTWTGQPQHF. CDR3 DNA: TGTGCCGGCAGCTTTACCTGGACAGGTCAGCCCCAGCATTTT. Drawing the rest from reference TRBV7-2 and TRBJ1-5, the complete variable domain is GAGVSQSPSNKVTEKGKDVELRCDPISGHTALYWYRQSLGQGLEFLIYFQGNSAPDKSGLPSDRFSAERTGGSVSTLTIQRTQQEDSAVYLCAGSFTWTGQPQHFGDGTRLSIL.

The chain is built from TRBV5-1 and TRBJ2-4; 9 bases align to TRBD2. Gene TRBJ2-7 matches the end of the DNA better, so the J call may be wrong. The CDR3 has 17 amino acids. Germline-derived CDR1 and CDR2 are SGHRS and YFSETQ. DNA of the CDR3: TGCGCCAGCAGCCCCGGTAGGCCTAGCGGGGATCCCTACGAGCAGTACTTC. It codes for CASSPGRPSGDPYEQYF.

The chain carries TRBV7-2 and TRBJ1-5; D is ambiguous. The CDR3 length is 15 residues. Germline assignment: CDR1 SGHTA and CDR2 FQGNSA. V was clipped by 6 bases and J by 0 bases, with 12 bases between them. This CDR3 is CASSPGFNSNQPQHF. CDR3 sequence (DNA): TGTGCCAGCAGTCCGGGATTTAATAGCAATCAGCCCCAGCATTTT.

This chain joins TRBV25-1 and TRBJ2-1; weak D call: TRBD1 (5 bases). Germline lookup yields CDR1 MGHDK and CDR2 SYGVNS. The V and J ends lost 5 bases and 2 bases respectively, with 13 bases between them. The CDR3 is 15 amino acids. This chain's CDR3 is CASSRGYKTYNEQFF. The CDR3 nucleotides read TGTGCCAGCAGTAGGGGATACAAAACCTACAATGAGCAGTTCTTC.

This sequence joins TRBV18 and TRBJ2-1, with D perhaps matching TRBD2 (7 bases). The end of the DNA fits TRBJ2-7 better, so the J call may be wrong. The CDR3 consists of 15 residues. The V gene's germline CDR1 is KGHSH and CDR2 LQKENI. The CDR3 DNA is TGTGCCAGCTCACCTCCCCTGGGGGGGCGTAATGAGCAGTACTTC. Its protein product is CASSPPLGGRNEQYF.

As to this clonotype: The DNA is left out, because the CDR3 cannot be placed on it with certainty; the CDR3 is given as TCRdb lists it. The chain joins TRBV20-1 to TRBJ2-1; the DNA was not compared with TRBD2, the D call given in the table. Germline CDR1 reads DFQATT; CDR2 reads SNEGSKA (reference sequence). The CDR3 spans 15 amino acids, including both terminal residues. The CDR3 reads CSARVGPGSYNERFF.

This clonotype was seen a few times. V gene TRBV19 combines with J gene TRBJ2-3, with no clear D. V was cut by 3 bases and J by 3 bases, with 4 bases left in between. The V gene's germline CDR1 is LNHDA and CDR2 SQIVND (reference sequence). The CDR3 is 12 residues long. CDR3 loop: CASSIQTDTQYF. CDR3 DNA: TGTGCCAGTAGTATTCAGACAGATACGCAGTATTTT.

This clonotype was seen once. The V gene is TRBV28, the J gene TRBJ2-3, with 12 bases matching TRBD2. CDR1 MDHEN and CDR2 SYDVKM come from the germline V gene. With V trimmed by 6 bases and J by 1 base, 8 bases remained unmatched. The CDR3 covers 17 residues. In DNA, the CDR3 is TGTGCCAGCAGCTTCTTTCGACTAGCGGGGGGCACAGATACGCAGTATTTT. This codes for CASSFFRLAGGTDTQYF. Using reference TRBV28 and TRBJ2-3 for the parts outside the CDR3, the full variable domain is DVKVTQSSRYLVKRTGEKVFLECVQDMDHENMFWYRQDPGLGLRLIYFSYDVKMKEKGDIPEGYSVSREKKERFSLILESASTNQTSMYLCASSFFRLAGGTDTQYFGPGTRLTVL.

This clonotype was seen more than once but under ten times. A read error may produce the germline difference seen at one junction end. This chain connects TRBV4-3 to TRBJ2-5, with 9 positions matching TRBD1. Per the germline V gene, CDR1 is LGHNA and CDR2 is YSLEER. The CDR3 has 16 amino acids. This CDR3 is CASSQDGTGREETQYF. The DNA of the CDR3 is TGCGCTAGCAGCCAGGATGGGACAGGGCGGGAAGAGACCCAGTACTTC.

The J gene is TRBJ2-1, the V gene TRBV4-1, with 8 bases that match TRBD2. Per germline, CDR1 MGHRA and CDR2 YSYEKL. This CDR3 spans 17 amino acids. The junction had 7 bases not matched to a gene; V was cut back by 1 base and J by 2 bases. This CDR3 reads CASSQAPERGTYNEQFF. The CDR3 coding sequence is TGCGCCAGCAGCCAAGCGCCGGAGCGGGGGACCTACAATGAGCAGTTCTTC.

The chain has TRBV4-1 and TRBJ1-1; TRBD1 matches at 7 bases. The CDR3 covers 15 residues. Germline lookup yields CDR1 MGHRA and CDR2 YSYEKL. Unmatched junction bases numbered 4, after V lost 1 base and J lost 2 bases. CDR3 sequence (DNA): TGCGCCAGCAGCCAAGCCGGGACAGCTAACACTGAAGCTTTCTTT. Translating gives CASSQAGTANTEAFF.

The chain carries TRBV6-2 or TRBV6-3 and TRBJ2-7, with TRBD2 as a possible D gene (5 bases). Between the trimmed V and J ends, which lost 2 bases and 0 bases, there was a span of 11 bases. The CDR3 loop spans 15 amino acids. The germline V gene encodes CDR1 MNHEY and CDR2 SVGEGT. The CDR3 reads CASSYGADGSYEQYF. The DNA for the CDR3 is TGTGCCAGCAGTTACGGAGCGGATGGCTCCTACGAGCAGTACTTC.

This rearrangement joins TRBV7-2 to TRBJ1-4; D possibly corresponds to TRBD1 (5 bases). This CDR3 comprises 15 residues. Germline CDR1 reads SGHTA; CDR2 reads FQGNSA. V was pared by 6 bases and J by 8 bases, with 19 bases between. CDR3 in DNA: TGTGCCAGCAGTGCCGGTTTGGGGGTTGGAGAAAAACTGTTTTTT. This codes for CASSAGLGVGEKLFF.

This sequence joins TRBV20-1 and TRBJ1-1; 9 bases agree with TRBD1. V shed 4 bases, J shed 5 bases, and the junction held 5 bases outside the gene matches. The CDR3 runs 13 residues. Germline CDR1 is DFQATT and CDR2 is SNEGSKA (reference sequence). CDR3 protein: CSATQGARTEAFF. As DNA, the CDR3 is TGCAGTGCTACACAGGGGGCGCGGACTGAAGCTTTCTTT.

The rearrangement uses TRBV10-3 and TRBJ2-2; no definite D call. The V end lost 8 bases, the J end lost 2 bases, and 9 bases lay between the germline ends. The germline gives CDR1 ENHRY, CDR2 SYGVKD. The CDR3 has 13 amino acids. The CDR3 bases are TGTGCCATCGGAACAGCAAACACCGGGGAGCTGTTTTTT. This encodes CAIGTANTGELFF.

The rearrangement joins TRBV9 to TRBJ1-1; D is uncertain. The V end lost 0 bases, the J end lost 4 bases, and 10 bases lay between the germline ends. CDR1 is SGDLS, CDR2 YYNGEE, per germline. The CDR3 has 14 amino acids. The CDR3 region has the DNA TGTGCCAGCAGCGTAGATCCGGGGAGCACTGAAGCTTTCTTT. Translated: CASSVDPGSTEAFF.

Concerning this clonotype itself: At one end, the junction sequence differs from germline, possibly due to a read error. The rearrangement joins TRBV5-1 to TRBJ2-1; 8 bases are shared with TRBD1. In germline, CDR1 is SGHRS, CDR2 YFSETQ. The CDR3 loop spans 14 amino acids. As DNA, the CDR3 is TGCGTCAGCAGCCAGGGACAGGAGCACAATGAGCAGTTCTTC. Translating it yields CVSSQGQEHNEQFF.

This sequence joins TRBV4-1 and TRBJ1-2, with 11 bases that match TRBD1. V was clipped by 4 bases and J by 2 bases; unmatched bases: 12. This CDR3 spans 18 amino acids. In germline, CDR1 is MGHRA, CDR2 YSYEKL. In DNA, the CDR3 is TGCGCCAGCAGCCGCCCACTGGCCGGGACAGGGGGGAACTATGGCTACACCTTC. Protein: CASSRPLAGTGGNYGYTF.